This T cell receptor beta chain was captured by sequencing in a study of blood T cell repertoires in COVID-19. Study-wide background: The United States, Italy and Spain were the sources of the acute and convalescent COVID-19 samples. The analysed material was cDNA or gDNA that came from T cells, B-cell-depleted T cells, or PBMCs.

With 3 bases clipped from V and 4 bases from J, the junction kept 7 bases outside the gene matches. The length of the CDR3 is 16 residues. Germline CDR1 is SGHTA and CDR2 is FQGTGA. Study processing details: Nucleated cell counts were estimated from reference gene primer amplification. The table came from immunoSEQ multiplex PCR; TCRdb's copy has only in-frame clones and leaves some out. The V and J calls and clone size come from that table; D and trimming were worked out from the DNA. The table shows approximately 210,000 clones, with around nine tenths occurring only once. Input material: peripheral blood. The clonotype originates from a woman in her forties with acute or convalescent COVID-19. The chain carries TRBV7-3 and TRBJ2-1, with 9 positions matching TRBD1. The CDR3 coding sequence is TGTGCCAGCAGCTTGGCCGGGACAGGGAGATACAATGAGCAGTTCTTC. Amino acid sequence: CASSLAGTGRYNEQFF.